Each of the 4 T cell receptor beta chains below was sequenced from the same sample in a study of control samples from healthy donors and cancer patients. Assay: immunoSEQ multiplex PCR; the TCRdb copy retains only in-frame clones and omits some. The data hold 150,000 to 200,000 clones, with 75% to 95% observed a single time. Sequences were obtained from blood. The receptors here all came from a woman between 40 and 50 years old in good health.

The chain's CDR3 is CASSIQGPYGYTF. The CDR3, as DNA: TGTGCCAGTAGTATCCAGGGACCCTATGGCTACACCTTC. V is TRBV19 and J is TRBJ1-2; D might be TRBD1 (5 bases). The CDR3 totals 13 residues. Germline assignment: CDR1 LNHDA and CDR2 SQIVND (reference sequence). The ends were cut back, 3 bases at V and 4 bases at J, with 9 bases in the middle. Full variable domain (rest looked up from reference TRBV19 and TRBJ1-2): DGGITQSPKYLFRKEGQNVTLSCEQNLNHDAMYWYRQDPGQGLRLIYYSQIVNDFQKGDIAEGYSVSREKKESFPLTVTSAQKNPTAFYLCASSIQGPYGYTFGSGTRLTVV.

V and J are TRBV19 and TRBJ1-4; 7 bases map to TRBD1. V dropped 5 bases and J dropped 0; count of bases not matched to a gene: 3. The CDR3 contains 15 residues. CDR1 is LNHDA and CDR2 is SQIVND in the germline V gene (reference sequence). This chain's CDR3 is CASSLTGSTNEKLFF. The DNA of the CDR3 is TGTGCCAGTAGTTTGACAGGGTCAACTAATGAAAAACTGTTTTTT.

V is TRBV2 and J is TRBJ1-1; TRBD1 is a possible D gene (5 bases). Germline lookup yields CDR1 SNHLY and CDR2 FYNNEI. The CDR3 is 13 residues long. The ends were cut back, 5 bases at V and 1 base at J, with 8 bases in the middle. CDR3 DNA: TGTGCCAGCAGTCCTGGGGGGAACACTGAAGCTTTCTTT. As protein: CASSPGGNTEAFF.

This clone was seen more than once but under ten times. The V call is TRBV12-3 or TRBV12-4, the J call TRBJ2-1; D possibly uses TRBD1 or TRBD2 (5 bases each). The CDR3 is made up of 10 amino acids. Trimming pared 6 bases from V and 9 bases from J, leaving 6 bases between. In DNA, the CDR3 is TGTGCCAGCAGGGGGACTGAGCAGTTCTTC. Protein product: CASRGTEQFF.